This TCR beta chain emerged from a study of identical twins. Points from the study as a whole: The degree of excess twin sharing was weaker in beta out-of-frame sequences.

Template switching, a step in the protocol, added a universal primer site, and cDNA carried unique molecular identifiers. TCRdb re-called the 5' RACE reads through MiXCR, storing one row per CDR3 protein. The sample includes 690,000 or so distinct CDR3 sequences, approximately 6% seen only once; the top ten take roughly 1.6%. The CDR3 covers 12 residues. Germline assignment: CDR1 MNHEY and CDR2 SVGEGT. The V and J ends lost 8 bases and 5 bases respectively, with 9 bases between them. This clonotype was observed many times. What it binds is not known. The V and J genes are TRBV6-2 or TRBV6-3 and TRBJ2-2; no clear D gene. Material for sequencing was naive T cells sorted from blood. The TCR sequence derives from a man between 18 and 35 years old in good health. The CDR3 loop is CASVARTGELFF. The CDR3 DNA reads TGTGCCAGCGTCGCGCGGACCGGGGAGCTGTTTTTT.